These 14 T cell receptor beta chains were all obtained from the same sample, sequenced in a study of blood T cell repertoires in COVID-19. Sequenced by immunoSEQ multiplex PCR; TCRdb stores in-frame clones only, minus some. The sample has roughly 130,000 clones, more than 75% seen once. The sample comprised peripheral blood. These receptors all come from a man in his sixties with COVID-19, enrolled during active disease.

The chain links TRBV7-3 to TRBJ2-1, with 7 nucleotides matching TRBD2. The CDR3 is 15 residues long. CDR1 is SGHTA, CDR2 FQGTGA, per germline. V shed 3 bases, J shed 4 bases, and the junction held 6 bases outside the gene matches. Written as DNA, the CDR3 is TGTGCCAGCAGCTTCTTGGCGGGAGATTACAATGAGCAGTTCTTC. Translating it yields CASSFLAGDYNEQFF.

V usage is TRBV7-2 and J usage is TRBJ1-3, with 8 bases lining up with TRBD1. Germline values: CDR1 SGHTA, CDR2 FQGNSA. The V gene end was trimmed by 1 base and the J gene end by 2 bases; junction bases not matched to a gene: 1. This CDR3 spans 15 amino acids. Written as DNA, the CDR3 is TGTGCCAGCAGCTTAGAGACAGGGGCTGGAAACACCATATATTTT. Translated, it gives CASSLETGAGNTIYF.

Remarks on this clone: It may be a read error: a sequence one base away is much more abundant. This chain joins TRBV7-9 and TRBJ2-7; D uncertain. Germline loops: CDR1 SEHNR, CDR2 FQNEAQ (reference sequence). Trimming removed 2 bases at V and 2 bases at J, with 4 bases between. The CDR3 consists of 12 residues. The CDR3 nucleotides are TGTGCCAGCAGCTTACAGGCCTACGAGCAGTACTTC. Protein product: CASSLQAYEQYF.

The CDR3 DNA reads as TGTGCCACAATGGAGGGCAGGGATCAGCCCCAGCATTTT. Translated, it gives CATMEGRDQPQHF. The V and J genes are TRBV24-1 and TRBJ1-5, with D perhaps matching TRBD1 (5 bases). The CDR3 runs to 13 residues. V was pared by 10 bases and J by 5 bases, with 14 bases between. In germline, CDR1 is KGHDR, CDR2 SFDVKD.

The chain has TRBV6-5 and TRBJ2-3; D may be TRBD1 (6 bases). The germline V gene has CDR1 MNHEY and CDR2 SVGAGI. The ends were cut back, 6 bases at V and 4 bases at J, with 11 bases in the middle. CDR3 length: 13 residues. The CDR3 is CASSAGTPDTQYF. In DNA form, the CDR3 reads TGTGCCAGCAGCGCCGGGACACCAGATACGCAGTATTTT.

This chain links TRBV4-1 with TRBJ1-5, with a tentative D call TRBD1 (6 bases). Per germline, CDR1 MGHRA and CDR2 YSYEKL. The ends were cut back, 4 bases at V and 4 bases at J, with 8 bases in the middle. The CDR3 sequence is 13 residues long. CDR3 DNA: TGCGCCAGCAGCCCAGGGGTGAATCAGCCCCAGCATTTT. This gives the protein CASSPGVNQPQHF.

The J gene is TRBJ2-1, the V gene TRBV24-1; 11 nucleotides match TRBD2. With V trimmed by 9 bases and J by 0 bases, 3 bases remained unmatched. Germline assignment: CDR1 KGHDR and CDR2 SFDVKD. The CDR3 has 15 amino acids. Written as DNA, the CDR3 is TGTGCCACCGAGACTAGCGGGAACTCCTACAATGAGCAGTTCTTC. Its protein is CATETSGNSYNEQFF.

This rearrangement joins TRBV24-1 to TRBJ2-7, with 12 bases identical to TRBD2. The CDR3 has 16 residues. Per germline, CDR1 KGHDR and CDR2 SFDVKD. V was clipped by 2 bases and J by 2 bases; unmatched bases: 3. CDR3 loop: CATSDSLAGGAYEQYF. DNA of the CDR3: TGTGCCACCAGTGATTCTCTAGCGGGAGGGGCCTACGAGCAGTACTTC.

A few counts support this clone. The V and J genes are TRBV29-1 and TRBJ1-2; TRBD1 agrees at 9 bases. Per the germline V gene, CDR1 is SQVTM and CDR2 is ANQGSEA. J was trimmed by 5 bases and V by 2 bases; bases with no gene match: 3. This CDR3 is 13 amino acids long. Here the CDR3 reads CSVERDRDYGYTF. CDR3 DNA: TGCAGCGTTGAAAGGGACAGGGATTATGGCTACACCTTC.

CDR3 sequence (DNA): TGCAGCGTTGAAGATCCCCGCGGGAGGGCCAATGAGCAGTTCTTC. This sequence encodes CSVEDPRGRANEQFF. The chain carries TRBV29-1 and TRBJ2-1, with 9 bases fitting TRBD2. V dropped 0 bases and J dropped 6; count of bases not matched to a gene: 6. The germline gives CDR1 SQVTM, CDR2 ANQGSEA. This CDR3 is 15 amino acids long.

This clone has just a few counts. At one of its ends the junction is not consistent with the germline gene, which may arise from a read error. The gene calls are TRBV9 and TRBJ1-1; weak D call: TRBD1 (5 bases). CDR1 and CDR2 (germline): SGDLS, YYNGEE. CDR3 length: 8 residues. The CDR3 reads CASTLTVF. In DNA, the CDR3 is TGTGCCAGCACTTTGACAGTCTTT.

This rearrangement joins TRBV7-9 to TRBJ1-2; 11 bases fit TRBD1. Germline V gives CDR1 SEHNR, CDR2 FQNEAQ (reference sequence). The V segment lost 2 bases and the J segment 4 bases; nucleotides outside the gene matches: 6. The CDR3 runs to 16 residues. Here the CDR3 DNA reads TGTGCCAGCAGCTTAAGTAGGACAGGGGGCATCTATGGCTACACCTTC. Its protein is CASSLSRTGGIYGYTF.

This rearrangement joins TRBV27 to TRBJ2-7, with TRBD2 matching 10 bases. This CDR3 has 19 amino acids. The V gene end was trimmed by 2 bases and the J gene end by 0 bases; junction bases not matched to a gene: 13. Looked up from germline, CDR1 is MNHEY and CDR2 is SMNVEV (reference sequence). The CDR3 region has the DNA TGTGCCAGCAGTTTAAGGGGGGTAGCGGGAGGTGGGTTCTCCTACGAGCAGTACTTC. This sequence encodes CASSLRGVAGGGFSYEQYF.

CDR3 amino acids: CASSLGGSDTGELFF. The CDR3 DNA sequence: TGTGCCAGCAGCTTAGGCGGGAGCGACACCGGGGAGCTGTTTTTT. The chain employs TRBV7-2 and TRBJ2-2; 7 positions agree with TRBD2. Germline trimming cut 1 base from V and 3 bases from J; bases unmatched to any gene: 2. In germline, CDR1 is SGHTA, CDR2 FQGNSA. The CDR3 has 15 residues.